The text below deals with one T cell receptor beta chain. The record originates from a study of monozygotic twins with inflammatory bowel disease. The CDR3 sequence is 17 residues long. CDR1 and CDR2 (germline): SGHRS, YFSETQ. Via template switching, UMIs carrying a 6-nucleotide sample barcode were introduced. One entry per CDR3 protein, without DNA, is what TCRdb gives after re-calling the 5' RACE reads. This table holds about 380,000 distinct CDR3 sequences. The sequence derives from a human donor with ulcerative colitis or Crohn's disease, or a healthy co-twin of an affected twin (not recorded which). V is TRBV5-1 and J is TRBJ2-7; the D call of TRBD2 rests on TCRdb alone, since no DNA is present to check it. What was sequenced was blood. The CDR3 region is CASSLARARTSIHEQYF.